This entry describes one TCR beta chain. Time point denoted: proximal margin of the surgical specimen (macroscopically non-inflamed). The repertoire was sequenced with immunoSEQ multiplex PCR; TCRdb's copy has only in-frame clones and lacks some. The table lists about 4,800 clones, around 86% of them singletons. These data come from a study of T cell repertoires in ileal Crohn's disease. Study context: About 37% were active smokers at surgery; median disease duration was approximately 7.3 years. Each sample's TCRB immunosequencing used five hundred nanograms of biopsy DNA.

This CDR3 comprises 14 residues. Trimming took off 0 bases at V and 1 base at J, with 6 bases between the two ends. The specimen sequenced was ileal tissue. The sequence was collected from an adult with Crohn's disease. This chain connects TRBV23-1 to TRBJ1-1, with D unresolved. TRBV23-1 is marked as an open reading frame, function uncertain. For the CDR3, the DNA is TGCGCCAGCAGTCAATCGATCCCGAACACTGAAGCTTTCTTT. Encoded protein: CASSQSIPNTEAFF.